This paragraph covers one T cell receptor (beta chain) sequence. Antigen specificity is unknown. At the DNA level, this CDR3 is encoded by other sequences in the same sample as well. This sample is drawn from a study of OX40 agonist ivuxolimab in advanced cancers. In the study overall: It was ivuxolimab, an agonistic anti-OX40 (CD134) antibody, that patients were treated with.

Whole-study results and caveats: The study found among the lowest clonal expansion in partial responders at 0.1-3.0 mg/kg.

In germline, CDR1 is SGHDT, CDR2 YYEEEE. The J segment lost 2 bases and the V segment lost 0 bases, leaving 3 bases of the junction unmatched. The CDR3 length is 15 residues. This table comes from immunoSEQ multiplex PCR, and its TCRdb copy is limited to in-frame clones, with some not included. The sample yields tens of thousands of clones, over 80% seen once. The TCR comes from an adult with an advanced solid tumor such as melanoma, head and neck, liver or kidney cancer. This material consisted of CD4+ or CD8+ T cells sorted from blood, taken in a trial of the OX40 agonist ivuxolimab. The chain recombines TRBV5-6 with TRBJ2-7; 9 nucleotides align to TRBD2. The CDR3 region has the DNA TGTGCCAGCAGCTTGGCCCCTAGCGGGGCCTACGAGCAGTACTTC. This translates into CASSLAPSGAYEQYF.